These 25 T cell receptor beta chains share one sample of origin, sequenced in a study of blood T cell repertoires in COVID-19. Measured with immunoSEQ multiplex PCR; TCRdb has only the in-frame clones, and not every one. Found here are approximately 250,000 clones, around nine tenths of them singletons; the top ten hold roughly 8%. The specimen sequenced was peripheral blood. The source of these receptors is a man aged 40-49 years with active or convalescent COVID-19.

This chain uses TRBV5-1 with TRBJ2-3; TRBD1 might be the D (6 bases). CDR1 is SGHRS, CDR2 YFSETQ, per germline. The CDR3 totals 15 residues. Between the trimmed V and J ends, which lost 0 bases and 4 bases, there was a span of 12 bases. This CDR3 reads CASSLGQGYADTQYF. CDR3 sequence (DNA): TGCGCCAGCAGCTTGGGCCAGGGGTATGCAGATACGCAGTATTTT.

This clone is a singleton in its sample. This chain joins TRBV5-6 and TRBJ2-2, with TRBD1 matching over 7 bases. After removal of 6 bases from V and 4 bases from J, the junction contained 15 bases not matched to a gene. Germline-derived CDR1 and CDR2 are SGHDT and YYEEEE. CDR3 length equals 17 residues. The CDR3 sequence: CASTLSPTGQITGELFF. In DNA form, the CDR3 reads TGTGCCAGCACCCTTAGTCCGACAGGGCAGATCACCGGGGAGCTGTTTTTT. The full variable domain, with the rest looked up from reference TRBV5-6 and TRBJ2-2, is DAGVTQSPTHLIKTRGQQVTLRCSPKSGHDTVSWYQQALGQGPQFIFQYYEEEERQRGNFPDRFSGHQFPNYSSELNVNALLLGDSALYLCASTLSPTGQITGELFFGEGSRLTVL.

The chain carries TRBV7-3 and TRBJ2-3; D possibly corresponds to TRBD1 (6 bases). There are 15 residues in the CDR3. Germline assignment: CDR1 SGHTA and CDR2 FQGTGA. V dropped 3 bases and J dropped 1 base, with 11 bases sitting between them. CDR3 loop: CASSLTGQGTDTQYF. For the CDR3, the DNA is TGTGCCAGCAGCTTGACGGGACAAGGCACAGATACGCAGTATTTT.

This chain joins TRBV30 and TRBJ2-2; D gene unclear. The CDR3 totals 15 residues. The germline V gene encodes CDR1 GTSNPN and CDR2 SVGIG (reference sequence). Trimming removed 2 bases at V and 0 bases at J, with 10 bases between. The CDR3 bases are TGTGCCTGGAGTTCCCCAGGTCCGAACACCGGGGAGCTGTTTTTT. The encoded protein is CAWSSPGPNTGELFF.

The rearrangement links TRBV27 to TRBJ1-1; perhaps TRBD1 as D (6 bases). The CDR3 runs 10 residues. Germline V gene lookup returns CDR1 MNHEY and CDR2 SMNVEV (reference sequence). The germline V and J ends were trimmed by 8 bases and 8 bases, with 9 bases remaining between them. Here the CDR3 reads CASGTGEAFF. The CDR3 nucleotides read TGTGCCAGCGGAACAGGGGAAGCTTTCTTT.

This chain links TRBV29-1 with TRBJ1-3, with D tentatively TRBD1 (5 bases). CDR3 length: 13 residues. Germline lookup yields CDR1 SQVTM and CDR2 ANQGSEA. Trimming pared 3 bases from V and 4 bases from J, leaving 10 bases between. The DNA of the CDR3 is TGCAGCGTTGAGGAGGGACTGGGAAACACCATATATTTT. Translated, it gives CSVEEGLGNTIYF.

This clone was seen just once. The V gene is TRBV5-6, the J gene TRBJ1-5; no clear D gene. V lost 0 bases and J lost 0, with 13 bases in between. This CDR3 is 17 amino acids long. Germline CDR1 reads SGHDT; CDR2 reads YYEEEE. The CDR3 DNA is TGTGCCAGCAGCTTGGAGGAGGGTTTGTATAGCAATCAGCCCCAGCATTTT. Encoded protein: CASSLEEGLYSNQPQHF.

The V gene is TRBV27, the J gene TRBJ1-4; TRBD1 agrees at 10 bases. J lost 8 bases, V lost 5 bases, and 11 bases had no gene match. Per the germline V gene, CDR1 is MNHEY and CDR2 is SMNVEV (reference sequence). The CDR3 is 16 residues long. The CDR3 region has the DNA TGTGCCAGCAGTCCGAATTTCGGGACAGGGGTGGAAAAACTGTTTTTT. It specifies CASSPNFGTGVEKLFF.

The rearrangement joins TRBV27 to TRBJ2-1; 13 bases match TRBD2. Germline trimming cut 1 base from V and 9 bases from J; bases unmatched to any gene: 3. The CDR3 has 15 amino acids. Germline CDR1 is MNHEY and CDR2 is SMNVEV (reference sequence). CDR3 loop: CASSLWTSGGSEQFF. CDR3 nucleotide sequence: TGTGCCAGCAGTTTATGGACTAGCGGGGGCAGTGAGCAGTTCTTC.

V is TRBV3-1 (or the pseudogene TRBV3-2) and J is TRBJ1-1, with D possibly matching TRBD1 (6 bases). The ends were cut back, 5 bases at V and 7 bases at J, with 14 bases in the middle. This CDR3 region has 13 residues. From germline, CDR1 is LGHDT and CDR2 YNNKEL (reference sequence). The CDR3 loop reads CASSVTGIGEAFF. In DNA form, the CDR3 reads TGTGCCAGCAGCGTAACAGGGATAGGTGAAGCTTTCTTT.

V and J are TRBV5-6 and TRBJ1-4; TRBD1 is a possible D gene (6 bases). The V end lost 0 bases, the J end lost 8 bases, and 20 bases lay between the germline ends. Germline V lookup: CDR1 SGHDT, CDR2 YYEEEE. CDR3 length: 17 residues. CDR3 nucleotide sequence: TGTGCCAGCAGCTTGGTCTGGGGGCCGGAAAGAAACGAAAAACTGTTTTTT. Translation gives CASSLVWGPERNEKLFF.

The chain carries TRBV4-2 and TRBJ2-5; D gene uncertain. V was cut by 2 bases and J by 3 bases, with 13 bases left in between. The length of the CDR3 is 15 residues. CDR1 and CDR2 (germline): LGHNA, YNFKEQ. CDR3 sequence reads: CASSQFYTEKETQYF. The CDR3 DNA sequence: TGTGCCAGCAGCCAATTTTACACAGAAAAAGAGACCCAGTACTTC.

This clone came up a few times. The CDR3 nucleotides read TGTGCCAGCAGCCAAGGCGGCAGGGGGTACGAGCAGTACTTC. Residues: CASSQGGRGYEQYF. The rearrangement links TRBV3-1 (or the pseudogene TRBV3-2) to TRBJ2-7; 7 bases are a match to TRBD1. J gave up 4 bases and V 1 base, and 4 bases lay outside the gene matches. CDR1 and CDR2 (germline): LGHDT, YNNKEL (reference sequence). The CDR3 runs to 14 residues.

V usage is TRBV6-5 and J usage is TRBJ2-7; 7 bases line up with TRBD2. Germline values: CDR1 MNHEY, CDR2 SVGAGI. This CDR3 has 13 residues. Trimming cost V 2 bases and J 3 bases; bases outside gene matches: 1. The CDR3 bases are TGTGCCAGCAGTTACGCGGGAGTCTACGAGCAGTACTTC. This translates into CASSYAGVYEQYF.

This clone was seen a single time. V and J are TRBV11-2 and TRBJ1-1, with a tentative D call TRBD1 (5 bases). This CDR3 is 13 amino acids long. Per germline, CDR1 SGHAT and CDR2 FQNNGV. The V and J ends lost 5 bases and 7 bases respectively, with 14 bases between them. The CDR3 region is CASSAWGEGEAFF. CDR3 nucleotide sequence: TGTGCCAGCAGCGCTTGGGGCGAAGGTGAAGCTTTCTTT.

This clone was detected only a few times. V usage is TRBV27 and J usage is TRBJ1-5; 7 nucleotides align to TRBD1. The ends lost 9 bases at V and 2 bases at J; junction bases unmatched: 7. The CDR3 contains 14 residues. CDR1 and CDR2 (germline): MNHEY, SMNVEV (reference sequence). For the CDR3, the DNA is TGTGCCAGTGACAGGGCCGGGGGCAATCAGCCCCAGCATTTT. This sequence encodes CASDRAGGNQPQHF.

The chain joins TRBV24-1 to TRBJ2-5, with 10 bases aligning to TRBD1. Germline CDR1 KGHDR, CDR2 SFDVKD. V dropped 2 bases and J dropped 3; count of bases not matched to a gene: 2. The CDR3 is 15 amino acids. CDR3 DNA: TGTGCCACCAGTGATTATGGACAGGGGGAAGAGACCCAGTACTTC. It yields the protein CATSDYGQGEETQYF.

The chain links TRBV5-1 to TRBJ1-1, with D possibly TRBD1 on 5 matching bases. The CDR3 is made up of 15 amino acids. V lost 0 bases and J lost 0, with 9 bases in between. Germline CDR1 reads SGHRS; CDR2 reads YFSETQ. In DNA form, the CDR3 reads TGCGCCAGCAGCTTGGCGGCAGGGATGAACACTGAAGCTTTCTTT. Protein product: CASSLAAGMNTEAFF.

The gene calls are TRBV28 and TRBJ1-2, with a tentative D call TRBD1 (6 bases). V shed 2 bases and J shed 1 base, with 14 bases lying between them. Germline CDR1 is MDHEN and CDR2 is SYDVKM. The CDR3 has 16 residues. In DNA, the CDR3 is TGTGCCAGCAGTTTACCGCAGGGGACAAATAACTATGGCTACACCTTC. Encoded protein: CASSLPQGTNNYGYTF.

J is TRBJ2-5 and V is TRBV6-5; D might be TRBD1 (6 bases). V lost 3 bases and J 4 bases, leaving 12 bases between the germline ends. Germline CDR1 reads MNHEY; CDR2 reads SVGAGI. The CDR3 has 14 amino acids. The CDR3 region has the DNA TGTGCCAGCAGTTATTACAGGGAGTCAGAGACCCAGTACTTC. It translates to CASSYYRESETQYF.

J is TRBJ2-7 and V is TRBV5-6; D gene uncertain. CDR3 size: 11 residues. V gave up 3 bases and J gave up 4 bases, with 5 bases separating them. Germline V CDR1 and CDR2: SGHDT, YYEEEE. DNA for the CDR3: TGTGCCAGCAGCTCGACTTACGAGCAGTACTTC. It translates to CASSSTYEQYF.

The chain couples TRBV5-6 to TRBJ1-1; D may be TRBD1 (6 bases). Trimming removed 4 bases at V and 1 base at J, with 11 bases between. The CDR3 has 14 amino acids. CDR1 and CDR2 from the germline V gene are SGHDT and YYEEEE. The chain's CDR3 is CASSLPGENTEAFF. CDR3 coding DNA: TGTGCCAGCAGCCTCCCAGGGGAGAACACTGAAGCTTTCTTT.

The rearrangement joins TRBV6-5 to TRBJ2-7; TRBD2 agrees at 7 bases. This CDR3 contains 16 residues. V was pared by 0 bases and J by 0 bases, with 5 bases of the junction left unmatched. The germline V gene encodes CDR1 MNHEY and CDR2 SVGAGI. CDR3 DNA: TGTGCCAGCAGTTACTCAAACAGCGGGGACTCCTACGAGCAGTACTTC. It is translated as CASSYSNSGDSYEQYF.

This chain joins TRBV27 and TRBJ2-5, with 9 bases identical to TRBD2. The germline CDR1 and CDR2 sequences are MNHEY and SMNVEV (reference sequence). The ends lost 5 bases at V and 1 base at J; junction bases unmatched: 11. The CDR3 consists of 17 residues. This chain's CDR3 is CASSPVAISGSQETQYF. Here the CDR3 DNA reads TGTGCCAGCAGTCCTGTCGCCATTAGCGGGAGCCAAGAGACCCAGTACTTC.

The CDR3 region is CASSPSNAAGEKLFF. CDR3 bases: TGTGCCAGCAGTCCATCGAATGCGGCGGGGGAAAAACTGTTTTTT. The J gene is TRBJ1-4, the V gene TRBV28; no definite D call. CDR1 and CDR2 (germline): MDHEN, SYDVKM. The CDR3 is 15 amino acids. V was clipped by 5 bases and J by 8 bases, with 18 bases between them.